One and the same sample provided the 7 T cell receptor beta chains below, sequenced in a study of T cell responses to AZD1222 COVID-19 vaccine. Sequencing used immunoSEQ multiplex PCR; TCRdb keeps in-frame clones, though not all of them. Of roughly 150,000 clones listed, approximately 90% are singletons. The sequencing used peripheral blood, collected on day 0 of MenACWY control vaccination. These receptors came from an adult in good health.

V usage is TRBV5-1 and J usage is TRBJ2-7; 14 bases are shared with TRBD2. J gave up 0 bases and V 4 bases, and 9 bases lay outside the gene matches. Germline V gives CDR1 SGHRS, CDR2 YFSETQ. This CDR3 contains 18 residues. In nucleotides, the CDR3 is TGCGCCAGCAGCCGGACTAGCGGGGGGATCCCGAGCTCCTACGAGCAGTACTTC. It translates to CASSRTSGGIPSSYEQYF.

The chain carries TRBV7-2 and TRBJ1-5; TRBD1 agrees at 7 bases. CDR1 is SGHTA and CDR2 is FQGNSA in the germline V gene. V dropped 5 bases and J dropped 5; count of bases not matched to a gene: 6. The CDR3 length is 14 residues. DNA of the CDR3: TGTGCCAGCAGCGAAGGAACAGGGGATCAGCCCCAGCATTTT. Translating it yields CASSEGTGDQPQHF.

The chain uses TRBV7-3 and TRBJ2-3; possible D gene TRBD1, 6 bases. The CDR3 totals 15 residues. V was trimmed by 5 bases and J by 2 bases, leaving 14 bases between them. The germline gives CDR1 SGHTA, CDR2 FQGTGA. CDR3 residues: CASSAIRGPTDTQYF. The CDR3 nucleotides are TGTGCCAGCAGCGCAATCAGGGGCCCCACAGATACGCAGTATTTT.

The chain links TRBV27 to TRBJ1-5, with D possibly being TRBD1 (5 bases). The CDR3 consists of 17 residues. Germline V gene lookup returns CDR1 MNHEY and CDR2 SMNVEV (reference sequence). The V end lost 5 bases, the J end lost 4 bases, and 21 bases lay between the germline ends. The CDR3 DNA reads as TGTGCCAGCAGTCGAATCCAAACCGGGACGAAAAATCAGCCCCAGCATTTT. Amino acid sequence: CASSRIQTGTKNQPQHF.

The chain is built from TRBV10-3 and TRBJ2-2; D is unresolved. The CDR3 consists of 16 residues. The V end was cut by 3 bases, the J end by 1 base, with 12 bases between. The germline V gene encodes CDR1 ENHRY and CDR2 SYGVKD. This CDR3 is CAISDLTFGNTGELFF. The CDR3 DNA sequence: TGTGCCATCAGTGATTTGACCTTCGGGAACACCGGGGAGCTGTTTTTT.

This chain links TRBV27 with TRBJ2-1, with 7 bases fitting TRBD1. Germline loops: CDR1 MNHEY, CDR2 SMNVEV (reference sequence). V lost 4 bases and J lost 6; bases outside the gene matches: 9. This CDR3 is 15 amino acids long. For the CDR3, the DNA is TGTGCCAGCAGTTCTTGGGACAGATCGGCCAATGAGCAGTTCTTC. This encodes CASSSWDRSANEQFF.

DNA of the CDR3: TGTGCCAGCAGCTTTGGATCCGGGGCCAATCAGCCCCAGCATTTT. Encoded protein: CASSFGSGANQPQHF. The V and J genes are TRBV7-2 and TRBJ1-5; tentative D call: TRBD1 (5 bases). The CDR3 runs to 15 residues. V lost 3 bases and J 3 bases, leaving 12 bases between the germline ends. Germline loops: CDR1 SGHTA, CDR2 FQGNSA.